This is a list of T cell receptor beta chains from one sample in a study of fetal regulatory T cell absence and autoimmunity. Clones were sequenced by immunoSEQ multiplex PCR, and TCRdb holds only the in-frame ones, with some missing. Among about 95,000 clones listed, less than 80% were seen once. Material for sequencing was pancreas tissue. The source of these receptors is a male donor with IPEX syndrome. The CDR3 runs from the conserved cysteine through the conserved F or W. The order of the fields is J gene, clone size, D gene, V gene, CDR3 DNA, CDR3 protein. The D gene is left open where the match is weak. Clone size is shown for a subset of rows, as once, few, many or a class of expanded clone.

>TRBJ2-2|NA|NA|TRBV10-1
TGCGCCAGCAGTGTTGGGCAGGGCTTCGACACCGGGGAGCTGTTTTTT
CASSVGQGFDTGELFF
>TRBJ1-1|NA|NA|TRBV6-5
TGTGCCAGCAGTTACAGTAAACCGGAACTTGAAGCTTTCTTT
CASSYSKPELEAFF
>TRBJ1-5|few|TRBD1|TRBV7-2
TGTGCCAGCAGCGCGACAGGGAATAGCAATCAGCCCCAGCATTTT
CASSATGNSNQPQHF
>TRBJ2-7|NA|NA|TRBV7-2
TGTGCCAGCAGCCCATCCCCGGGAACATCCTACGAGCAGTACTTC
CASSPSPGTSYEQYF
>TRBJ1-1|few|NA|TRBV7-9
TGTGCCAGCAGCTTACAGGGGATGAACACTGAAGCTTTCTTT
CASSLQGMNTEAFF
>TRBJ1-2|NA|NA|TRBV19
TGTGCCAGTAGTCTTTACCAGGAGGATGGCTACACCTTC
CASSLYQEDGYTF
>TRBJ2-7|few|NA|TRBV4-3
TGCGCCAGCAGCCAGGTGGTGGGGGGAGATTTCTACGAGCAGTACTTC
CASSQVVGGDFYEQYF
>TRBJ2-3|NA|NA|TRBV29-1
TGCAGCGTTGAAGTCGAGACAGTCACAGATACGCAGTATTTT
CSVEVETVTDTQYF
>TRBJ1-1|NA|TRBD1|TRBV5-4
TGTGCCAGCAGCTTGGCAGGCGGTGACAGGGAAACTGAAGCTTTCTTT
CASSLAGGDRETEAFF
>TRBJ2-7|few|TRBD2|TRBV6-6
TGTGCCAGCAGTCTTCCGGGACTAGCGGCCTACGAGCAGTACTTC
CASSLPGLAAYEQYF
>TRBJ1-2|few|NA|TRBV6-1
TGTGCCAGCAGTGGGATGGGGGGGAACTATGGCTACACCTTC
CASSGMGGNYGYTF
>TRBJ2-1|NA|TRBD2|TRBV2
TGTGCCAGCAGCGCCACTAGCGGGAGGCCTCAATCCTACAATGAGCAGTTCTTC
CASSATSGRPQSYNEQFF
>TRBJ2-2|NA|NA|TRBV6-6
TGTGCCAGCAGTGCCGGGACCGGGGAGCTGTTTTTT
CASSAGTGELFF
>TRBJ2-7|NA|NA|TRBV7-9
TGTGCCAGCAGCTTACCAGGCTACGAGCAGTACTTC
CASSLPGYEQYF
>TRBJ2-3|NA|NA|TRBV18
TGTGCCAGCTCCCTAACAGATACGCAGTATTTT
CASSLTDTQYF
>TRBJ1-2|few|NA|TRBV11-2
TGTGCCAGCAGCTTAGTCCCCACAGTAAACTATGGCTACACCTTC
CASSLVPTVNYGYTF
>TRBJ2-1|NA|TRBD2|TRBV5-1
TGCGCCAGCAGCCTGGTCCCCGCCCCGGGACTAGAGGTTGGTGAGCAGTTCTTC
CASSLVPAPGLEVGEQFF
>TRBJ1-1|NA|TRBD1|TRBV9
TGTGCCAGCAGCGATGGGACAGGGGGCTGGACTGAAGCTTTCTTT
CASSDGTGGWTEAFF
>TRBJ2-3|once|TRBD2|TRBV11-3
TGTGCCAGCAGCTTAACTAGCGTTAGCACAGATACGCAGTATTTT
CASSLTSVSTDTQYF
>TRBJ1-2|NA|NA|TRBV5-4
TGTGCCAGCAGCCCGGACTCTAACTATGGCTACACCTTC
CASSPDSNYGYTF
>TRBJ1-1|NA|NA|TRBV9
TGTGCCAGCAGCGTAGTGGAGGGGGGGTGCTGG
CASSVVEGGCW
>TRBJ2-3|NA|NA|TRBV2
TGTGCCAGCAGTGGACTACCCCGGGATACGCAGTATTTT
CASSGLPRDTQYF
>TRBJ2-7|NA|TRBD2|TRBV30
TGTGCCTGGAGTCCGGGACTAGCGGGAGCCCGGTCCCTCTACGAGCAGTACTTC
CAWSPGLAGARSLYEQYF
>TRBJ2-7|NA|TRBD2|TRBV7-9
TGTGCCAGCAGCTTAGCGGGGACTAGCGGGTACGAGCAGTACTTC
CASSLAGTSGYEQYF
>TRBJ1-1|NA|NA|TRBV6-6
TGTGCCAGCAGTTACGCAGGGAACACTGAAGCTTTCTTT
CASSYAGNTEAFF
>TRBJ2-2|NA|NA|TRBV6-1
TGTGCCAGCAGTGAGGATAACACCGGGGAGCTGTTTTTT
CASSEDNTGELFF
>TRBJ2-1|NA|NA|TRBV27
TGTGCCAGCAGTTTACCCAGACCGGGACTCATCTACAATGAGCAGTTCTTC
CASSLPRPGLIYNEQFF
>TRBJ1-2|NA|TRBD1|TRBV11-3
TGTGCCAGCAGCTTGACCGGGACAGGCTATGGCTACACCTTC
CASSLTGTGYGYTF
>TRBJ2-3|NA|NA|TRBV5-1
TGCGCCAGCAGCTCCACAGATACGCAGTATTTT
CASSSTDTQYF
>TRBJ2-1|NA|TRBD2|TRBV10-3
TGTGCCATCAGTGAGGGCGGGGGGGCCTTCTACAATGAGCAGTTCTTC
CAISEGGGAFYNEQFF
>TRBJ2-7|NA|TRBD2|TRBV27
TGTGCCAGCAGTTTATCCCGGACTAGCTCAACCTACGAGCAGTACTTC
CASSLSRTSSTYEQYF
>TRBJ1-5|NA|TRBD1|TRBV6-1
TGTGCCAGCATCCTGGCCACAGGGGGCCAGCCCCAGCATTTT
CASILATGGQPQHF
>TRBJ2-7|few|NA|TRBV2
TGTGCCAGCAGTGCTTATGACAACTCCTACGAGCAGTACTTC
CASSAYDNSYEQYF
>TRBJ2-3|NA|NA|TRBV5-4
TGTGCCAGCAGCTTGGTGGGGGTAGCCATAGATACGCAGTATTTT
CASSLVGVAIDTQYF
>TRBJ2-3|NA|NA|TRBV18
TGTGCCAGCTCACCCGGGACTGACACAGATACGCAGTATTTT
CASSPGTDTDTQYF
>TRBJ2-1|NA|TRBD2|TRBV4-1
TGCGCCAGCAGCCAAGACCCCAGCGGGGACCCCTACAATGAGCAGTTCTTC
CASSQDPSGDPYNEQFF
>TRBJ1-3|NA|NA|TRBV6-1
TGTGCCAGCAGTGAGAAGGACCACTCTGGAAACACCATATATTTT
CASSEKDHSGNTIYF
>TRBJ2-1|once|TRBD2|TRBV6-6
TGTGCCTATCTAGCGGGAGATAGAGATGAGCAGTTCTTC
CAYLAGDRDEQFF
>TRBJ2-5|NA|NA|TRBV12-5
TGTGCTAGTGGTTTGCCGTCTTCGGGTCTCGAGACCCAGTACTTC
CASGLPSSGLETQYF
>TRBJ1-2|NA|TRBD1|TRBV14
TGTGCCAGCAGCCAAGATTGGACAGGGGGCATCGGCTACACCTTC
CASSQDWTGGIGYTF
>TRBJ2-3|NA|NA|TRBV5-6
TGTGCCAGCAGTTGGGGCAGGGGGGCAGATACGCAGTATTTT
CASSWGRGADTQYF
>TRBJ1-3|NA|NA|TRBV6-5
TGTGCCAGCAGTTACTCCAACTCTGGAAACACCATATATTTT
CASSYSNSGNTIYF
>TRBJ1-6|NA|NA|TRBV30
TGTGCCTGGAGCGCTCGGGGTCCGGGACACTTTAATTCACCCCTCCACTTT
CAWSARGPGHFNSPLHF
>TRBJ2-7|NA|NA|TRBV7-2
TGTGCCAGCAGCTTACTAGCGCAGAGCTCCTACGAGCAGTACTTC
CASSLLAQSSYEQYF
>TRBJ1-1|NA|TRBD1|TRBV4-1
TGCGCCAGCAGCCAACCAGGACAGGGGGCTGAAGCTTTCTTT
CASSQPGQGAEAFF
>TRBJ1-4|NA|NA|TRBV7-6
TGTGCCAGCAGGGCAGGTCTTAATGAAAAACTGTTTTTT
CASRAGLNEKLFF
>TRBJ2-5|NA|TRBD1|TRBV30
TGTGCCTGGCAATGGGGGACAGGGAAAGAGACCCAGTACTTC
CAWQWGTGKETQYF
>TRBJ1-1|few|NA|TRBV6-5
TGTGCCAGCAGCTCACCAAGGGAGAATGAAGCTTTCTTT
CASSSPRENEAFF
>TRBJ1-5|NA|NA|TRBV7-2
TGTGCCAGCAGCTTAGACAGTCCGTATAGCAATCAGCCCCAGCATTTT
CASSLDSPYSNQPQHF
>TRBJ2-3|NA|TRBD2|TRBV5-6
TGTGCCAGCAGCTCTGGACTAGCGGAAAGCACAGATACGCAGTATTTT
CASSSGLAESTDTQYF
>TRBJ2-7|NA|TRBD2|TRBV4-1
TGCGCCAGCAGCCAAGCGGCTAGCGGGAGGGCCCGAACCTACGAGCAGTACTTC
CASSQAASGRARTYEQYF
>TRBJ1-2|NA|NA|TRBV13
TGTGCCAGCAGCTTAGGCCCCACTCAGGGGTCCTATGGCTACACCTTC
CASSLGPTQGSYGYTF
>TRBJ2-1|NA|NA|TRBV6-5
TGTGCCAGCAGTTACTCCGTGGCGGGCCATTACAATGAGCAGTTCTTC
CASSYSVAGHYNEQFF